This T cell receptor (beta chain) was observed in a study of shared clonotypes between healthy human individuals. Study-level points and caveats: Sharing across four donors was seen in around 5% of naive CD4 clonotypes. Estimated richness values were generally larger in naive subsets than in memory subsets.

This CDR3 has 12 residues. With V trimmed by 4 bases and J by 9 bases, 4 bases remained unmatched. Looked up from germline, CDR1 is SGHRS and CDR2 is YFSETQ. Remarks on this clone: Antigen specificity is unknown.

Some clones are missing from TCRdb's copy, which holds only in-frame ones; the method was immunoSEQ multiplex PCR. The table records some 1,100,000 clones, around three quarters of them present only once. The chain employs TRBV5-1 and TRBJ2-3, with 8 bases fitting TRBD2. The sequence came from a man between 18 and 35 years old in good health. Some clones in this sample may be carry-over from other donors' samples. The sample taken for sequencing was memory CD4+ T cells from PBMCs. Subset given: CD45RA-negative fraction. The CDR3 protein is CASSGTGGTQYF. For the CDR3, the DNA is TGCGCCAGCAGCGGAACGGGGGGGACGCAGTATTTT.